The TCR beta chain under discussion was sequenced for a study of T cells in Graves' hyperthyroidism and ophthalmopathy. Looked up from germline, CDR1 is SGHAT and CDR2 is FQNNGV. The CDR3 is 13 residues long. V was cut by 0 bases and J by 8 bases, with 10 bases left in between. Diagnosing involved the use of clinical symptoms, serum thyroxine and TRAb, thyroid ultrasound and orbital computed tomography. The table lists this clonotype with many counts. Amplification of TCR beta CDR3 regions used RNA as the template. First-round RT-PCR of the TCR CDR3 relied on the HTBI primer set. TCRdb ran MiXCR on the multiplex PCR reads and lists one entry per CDR3 protein. The table includes a few hundred thousand distinct CDR3 sequences, 17% detected once.

Sequenced input: blood. V usage is TRBV11-2 and J usage is TRBJ1-2; D ambiguous. This receptor was taken from a young woman with Graves' ophthalmopathy. Here the CDR3 DNA reads TGTGCCAGCAGCTTAGAGGACGGCGGCGGCTACACCTTC. Its protein is CASSLEDGGGYTF. Combining the CDR3 with reference TRBV11-2 and TRBJ1-2 gives the whole variable domain EAGVAQSPRYKIIEKRQSVAFWCNPISGHATLYWYQQILGQGPKLLIQFQNNGVVDDSQLPKDRFSAERLKGVDSTLKIQPAKLEDSAVYLCASSLEDGGGYTFGSGTRLTVV.